This TCR beta chain comes out of a study of OX40 agonist ivuxolimab in advanced cancers. For the study at large: Patients in dose escalation had liver, melanoma, kidney or head and neck cancers. Participants averaged roughly 57 years of age (range about 23 to 80) and were roughly 83% male. Study-wide findings and caveats: The study observed clonal expansion of CD4+ and CD8+ blood T cells by week 6 at 0.1 to 3.0 mg/kg.

Sequencing used immunoSEQ multiplex PCR; TCRdb keeps in-frame clones, though not all of them. The sample lists about 83,000 clones, around 84% occurring once. There are 15 residues in the CDR3. CDR1 and CDR2 from the germline V gene are SGHDT and YYEEEE. V shed 1 base, J shed 2 bases, and the junction held 2 bases outside the gene matches. On this clone: Its specificity is not known.

The gene calls are TRBV5-6 and TRBJ2-1, with 8 bases that match TRBD2. Specimen: CD4+ or CD8+ T cells sorted from blood, collected in a trial of the OX40 agonist ivuxolimab. This TCR was sampled from an adult with an advanced solid tumor such as melanoma, head and neck, liver or kidney cancer. This chain's CDR3 is CASSLRRGAYNEQFF. CDR3 DNA sequence: TGTGCCAGCAGCTTGAGGCGGGGGGCCTACAATGAGCAGTTCTTC.